These 22 T cell receptor beta chains came from one sample sequenced in a study of cytomegalovirus exposure and HLA in healthy donors. PCR amplification relied on 60 Vbeta primers (plus 13 Jbeta primers). The assay was immunoSEQ multiplex PCR, and TCRdb's table has in-frame clones only and misses some. Of about 120,000 clones listed, approximately 81% are singletons. The sequenced sample consisted of PBMCs. Receptors were obtained from a woman aged 25 to 39 in good health and CMV-seronegative.

V is TRBV19 and J is TRBJ2-5; 7 nucleotides match TRBD2. The CDR3 sequence is 15 residues long. Trimming took 5 bases from V and 1 from J; bases not matched to a gene: 7. Germline loops: CDR1 LNHDA, CDR2 SQIVND (reference sequence). This chain's CDR3 is CASSAVAGAQETQYF. CDR3 bases: TGTGCCAGTAGTGCAGTAGCGGGTGCCCAAGAGACCCAGTACTTC.

The genes are TRBV7-2 and TRBJ2-4; D is perhaps TRBD2 (6 bases). The CDR3 loop spans 15 amino acids. The V gene's germline CDR1 is SGHTA and CDR2 FQGNSA. Trimming took 6 bases from V and 3 from J, leaving 15 bases between them. CDR3 sequence reads: CASRQRVVGKNIQYF. CDR3 sequence (DNA): TGTGCCAGCAGACAGCGGGTAGTGGGCAAAAACATTCAGTACTTC. Combining the CDR3 with reference TRBV7-2 and TRBJ2-4 gives the whole variable domain GAGVSQSPSNKVTEKGKDVELRCDPISGHTALYWYRQSLGQGLEFLIYFQGNSAPDKSGLPSDRFSAERTGGSVSTLTIQRTQQEDSAVYLCASRQRVVGKNIQYFGAGTRLSVL.

This clone was seen more than once but under ten times. The chain employs TRBV28 and TRBJ1-1, with D maybe TRBD1 (5 bases). V shed 5 bases and J shed 3 bases, with 13 bases lying between them. CDR3 length equals 14 residues. Germline V lookup: CDR1 MDHEN, CDR2 SYDVKM. The DNA for the CDR3 is TGTGCCAGCAGTCCTGGCGACAGACACACTGAAGCTTTCTTT. Translating it yields CASSPGDRHTEAFF.

The CDR3 is CASSFGTSGREQYF. Here the CDR3 DNA reads TGTGCCAGCAGCTTCGGGACTAGCGGGAGGGAGCAGTACTTC. This chain uses TRBV7-2 with TRBJ2-7, with TRBD2 matching over 15 bases. The CDR3 has 14 amino acids. Germline CDR1 reads SGHTA; CDR2 reads FQGNSA. V lost 3 bases to trimming and J lost 7 bases; unmatched junction nucleotides: 1.

The chain carries TRBV14 and TRBJ2-3; 9 bases agree with TRBD1. Germline assignment: CDR1 SGHDN and CDR2 FVKESK. J lost 4 bases, V lost 4 bases, and 3 bases had no gene match. CDR3 length: 14 residues. CDR3 protein: CASSRGTGSDTQYF. The CDR3, as DNA: TGTGCCAGCAGCCGCGGGACAGGGTCAGATACGCAGTATTTT.

In its sample, this clone was seen once. This chain connects TRBV6-1 to TRBJ1-2; 11 bases match TRBD1. The trim removed 11 bases at V and 5 bases at J, leaving 13 bases unmatched. This CDR3 spans 15 amino acids. Germline lookup yields CDR1 MNHNS and CDR2 SASEGT. CDR3 sequence reads: CAGQEIRDRGYGYTF. The CDR3 region has the DNA TGTGCCGGACAGGAGATCCGGGACAGGGGGTATGGCTACACCTTC.

The chain couples TRBV5-1 to TRBJ2-5; 9 bases match TRBD2. The CDR3 spans 15 residues. Germline trimming cut 4 bases from V and 5 bases from J; bases unmatched to any gene: 9. CDR1 and CDR2 from the germline V gene are SGHRS and YFSETQ. The CDR3 DNA reads TGCGCCAGCAGCCCTCCAGTAGCGGGAGAGGAGACCCAGTACTTC. Translated, it gives CASSPPVAGEETQYF.

The chain carries TRBV5-4 and TRBJ2-3, with 8 nucleotides matching TRBD2. This CDR3 is built from 14 residues. V lost 2 bases to trimming and J lost 6 bases; unmatched junction nucleotides: 5. Germline V CDR1 and CDR2: SGHNT, YYREEE (reference sequence). The CDR3 protein is CASSFSGSGDTQYF. The DNA for the CDR3 is TGTGCCAGCAGCTTCAGCGGGAGTGGGGATACGCAGTATTTT.

The chain combines TRBV21-1 with TRBJ2-7; the DNA was not compared with TRBD1, the D call given in the table. TRBV21-1 has pseudogene status. The CDR3 consists of 13 residues. The CDR3: CASSKDSPYKQYF. The CDR3 nucleotides read TGTGCCAGCAGCAAAGACAGTCCCTACAAGCAGTACTTC.

This rearrangement joins TRBV7-2 to TRBJ1-3; D gene unclear. Between the trimmed V and J ends, which lost 1 base and 0 bases, there was a span of 4 bases. This CDR3 is 14 amino acids long. Germline lookup yields CDR1 SGHTA and CDR2 FQGNSA. The CDR3 is CASSLDISGNTIYF. DNA for the CDR3: TGTGCCAGCAGCTTAGACATCTCTGGAAACACCATATATTTT.

The V and J genes are TRBV4-3 and TRBJ1-1; D remains ambiguous. The CDR3 covers 15 residues. V was shortened by 4 bases and J by 4 bases, with 16 bases between the two germline ends. Germline V CDR1 and CDR2: LGHNA, YSLEER. The CDR3 nucleotides read TGCGCCAGCAGCCGAGAGGGTCCGGGAGGCACTGAAGCTTTCTTT. The encoded protein is CASSREGPGGTEAFF.

The chain carries TRBV28 and TRBJ1-1; TRBD1 aligns across 7 bases. V lost 6 bases to trimming and J lost 0 bases; unmatched junction nucleotides: 1. Per the germline V gene, CDR1 is MDHEN and CDR2 is SYDVKM. The CDR3 totals 13 residues. This chain's CDR3 is CASRQGVNTEAFF. CDR3 DNA sequence: TGTGCCAGCAGGCAGGGGGTGAACACTGAAGCTTTCTTT.

The V gene is TRBV4-2, the J gene TRBJ2-3; a weak D match, TRBD2 (5 bases). This CDR3 has 20 amino acids. V was clipped by 3 bases and J by 2 bases, with 27 bases between them. Looked up from germline, CDR1 is LGHNA and CDR2 is YNFKEQ. The CDR3 loop is CASSHAPRRTRTEITDTQYF. The CDR3 DNA reads as TGTGCCAGCAGCCACGCCCCCCGGAGGACTCGAACTGAGATCACAGATACGCAGTATTTT.

The rearrangement links TRBV27 to TRBJ2-7; TRBD2 matches at 11 bases. With 5 bases clipped from V and 2 bases from J, the junction kept 5 bases outside the gene matches. The CDR3 is 15 amino acids. Looked up from germline, CDR1 is MNHEY and CDR2 is SMNVEV (reference sequence). Here the CDR3 DNA reads TGTGCCAGCAGTCTTTTAGCGGGAGGGCCCTACGAGCAGTACTTC. Translating gives CASSLLAGGPYEQYF.

This clone was counted a single time. This rearrangement joins TRBV5-1 to TRBJ2-7; 13 bases agree with TRBD2. Trimming removed 2 bases from V and 5 bases from J; junction bases left unmatched: 16. The CDR3 covers 19 residues. Germline V lookup: CDR1 SGHRS, CDR2 YFSETQ. The CDR3 bases are TGCGCCAGCAGCTTAAGTCGGACTAGCGGGAGACTCAAAGGAGACGAGCAGTACTTC. This sequence encodes CASSLSRTSGRLKGDEQYF.

The chain employs TRBV28 and TRBJ2-1, with D possibly matching TRBD2 (7 bases). V gave up 3 bases and J gave up 1 base, with 13 bases separating them. Germline CDR1 and CDR2: MDHEN and SYDVKM. The CDR3 sequence is 16 residues long. CDR3 sequence (DNA): TGTGCCAGCAGTTTCCTAAGGGGGGGATCCTACAATGAGCAGTTCTTC. Its protein product is CASSFLRGGSYNEQFF.

The chain carries TRBV28 and TRBJ2-2; D is unresolved. The CDR3 sequence is 13 residues long. V was pared by 3 bases and J by 4 bases, with 6 bases between. CDR1 and CDR2 (germline): MDHEN, SYDVKM. CDR3 region: CASSLQFTGELFF. The CDR3 DNA follows: TGTGCCAGCAGTTTGCAGTTCACCGGGGAGCTGTTTTTT.

The rearrangement uses TRBV11-2 and TRBJ2-3; D is ambiguous. Germline CDR1 is SGHAT and CDR2 is FQNNGV. This CDR3 spans 13 amino acids. The V end lost 5 bases, the J end lost 4 bases, and 10 bases lay between the germline ends. CDR3 nucleotides: TGTGCCAGCAGCCCCGGCCGGGCAGATACGCAGTATTTT. This sequence encodes CASSPGRADTQYF.

This chain links TRBV7-3 with TRBJ2-5; D is ambiguous. This CDR3 comprises 13 residues. V was cut by 0 bases and J by 5 bases, with 7 bases left in between. Germline-derived CDR1 and CDR2 are SGHTA and FQGTGA. The chain's CDR3 is CASSLTFSETQYF. As DNA, the CDR3 is TGTGCCAGCAGCTTAACTTTTTCGGAGACCCAGTACTTC.

This chain uses TRBV10-1 with TRBJ2-7; 8 bases match TRBD1. Losses at the gene ends were 3 bases for V and 2 bases for J; bases not matched to a gene: 3. Germline CDR1 and CDR2: WNHNN and SYGVQD (reference sequence). The CDR3 sequence is 14 residues long. The CDR3 DNA follows: TGCGCCAGCAGTGACGGACAGGGCACCTACGAGCAGTACTTC. This translates into CASSDGQGTYEQYF.

As DNA, the CDR3 is TGTGCCAGCAGCTTTCCGGGACTAGCGCTATACGAGCAGTACTTC. As protein: CASSFPGLALYEQYF. The chain employs TRBV7-2 and TRBJ2-7; 10 positions agree with TRBD2. This CDR3 is built from 15 residues. The germline V gene encodes CDR1 SGHTA and CDR2 FQGNSA. The ends lost 3 bases at V and 4 bases at J; junction bases unmatched: 6.

Turning to this clone: One end of the junction varies from germline; a read error may be responsible. Other DNA sequences in the same sample also yield this CDR3. The chain links TRBV19 to TRBJ2-7, with 9 bases that match TRBD1. Germline CDR1 and CDR2: LNHDA and SQIVND (reference sequence). The CDR3 contains 15 residues. This chain's CDR3 is CASSIQGATHYEQYF. The CDR3 DNA sequence: TGCGCCAGTAGTATACAGGGGGCTACCCACTACGAGCAGTACTTC.